The 25 T cell receptor beta chains below all came from one sample that was sequenced in a study of cytomegalovirus exposure and HLA in healthy donors. The PCR made use of 60 Vbeta and 13 Jbeta primers. Profiled with immunoSEQ multiplex PCR; TCRdb holds only in-frame clones, not every one. The sample includes 95,000 to 150,000 clones, under 70% of them seen just once. Specimen: PBMCs. These receptors all stem from a man younger than 35 in good health and CMV-seronegative.

The V gene is TRBV19, the J gene TRBJ2-1; 7 nucleotides agree with TRBD1. Unmatched junction bases numbered 12, after V lost 6 bases and J lost 4 bases. This CDR3 is built from 16 residues. Germline lookup yields CDR1 LNHDA and CDR2 SQIVND (reference sequence). The CDR3: CASSSNRDSSYNEQFF. In DNA, the CDR3 is TGTGCCAGTAGCTCCAACCGGGACAGCTCATACAATGAGCAGTTCTTC.

This chain links TRBV5-4 with TRBJ2-5; TRBD2 matches 8 bases. This CDR3 is built from 15 residues. J lost 5 bases, V lost 4 bases, and 10 bases had no gene match. Per the germline V gene, CDR1 is SGHNT and CDR2 is YYREEE (reference sequence). CDR3 nucleotides: TGTGCCAGCAGCCGGGAGCGGGGGCCACGGGAGACCCAGTACTTC. It specifies CASSRERGPRETQYF.

The chain links TRBV27 to TRBJ1-2, with TRBD1 identical over 8 bases. The V and J ends lost 5 bases and 7 bases, in that order; junction bases with no gene match: 9. The CDR3 covers 14 residues. Germline lookup yields CDR1 MNHEY and CDR2 SMNVEV (reference sequence). CDR3 loop: CASSPRTGRVGYTF. CDR3 in DNA: TGTGCCAGCAGTCCAAGGACAGGGCGGGTTGGCTACACCTTC.

The V gene is TRBV28, the J gene TRBJ1-2, with 9 bases matching TRBD1. V shed 7 bases, J shed 2 bases, and the junction held 8 bases outside the gene matches. The CDR3 spans 15 residues. The V gene's germline CDR1 is MDHEN and CDR2 SYDVKM. The CDR3 loop reads CASTSPGQGNYGYTF. CDR3 bases: TGTGCCAGCACATCCCCCGGACAGGGGAACTATGGCTACACCTTC.

The rearrangement uses TRBV9 and TRBJ2-3; 7 bases agree with TRBD2. Germline assignment: CDR1 SGDLS and CDR2 YYNGEE. The CDR3 is made up of 16 amino acids. V was pared by 6 bases and J by 5 bases, with 15 bases of the junction left unmatched. The DNA for the CDR3 is TGTGCCAGCATCTTAACTAGCGCACCCCACGGAGATACGCAGTATTTT. Encoded protein: CASILTSAPHGDTQYF.

The J gene is TRBJ1-2, the V gene TRBV7-8, with D possibly matching TRBD1 (6 bases). Trimming left V 1 base short and J 1 base short, with 10 bases between. Germline lookup yields CDR1 SGHVS and CDR2 FQNEAQ. The CDR3 length is 15 residues. The CDR3 sequence is CASSLVGGHNYGYTF. CDR3 nucleotide sequence: TGTGCCAGCAGCTTAGTGGGGGGGCATAACTATGGCTACACCTTC.

DNA of the CDR3: TGTGCCAGCAGCTTAGAGGGCCAGAGCACAGATACGCAGTATTTT. Translating gives CASSLEGQSTDTQYF. J is TRBJ2-3 and V is TRBV11-3; D remains ambiguous. The V end was cut by 0 bases, the J end by 0 bases, with 7 bases between. Germline values: CDR1 SGHNT, CDR2 YENEEA. The CDR3 runs to 15 residues. The whole variable domain, remainder taken from reference TRBV11-3 and TRBJ2-3, is EAGVVQSPRYKIIEKKQPVAFWCNPISGHNTLYWYLQNLGQGPELLIRYENEEAVDDSQLPKDRFSAERLKGVDSTLKIQPAELGDSAVYLCASSLEGQSTDTQYFGPGTRLTVL.

In nucleotides, the CDR3 is TGTGCCAGCAGTTTCTATCAGGTCGGGAGCGGGGAGCTGTTTTTT. It specifies CASSFYQVGSGELFF. V gene TRBV27 combines with J gene TRBJ2-2, with D tentatively TRBD2 (6 bases). Trimming removed 3 bases from V and 7 bases from J, with 15 bases in between. Germline CDR1 and CDR2: MNHEY and SMNVEV (reference sequence). The length of the CDR3 is 15 residues.

The V call is TRBV7-2, the J call TRBJ1-1; D might be TRBD1 (5 bases). This CDR3 contains 12 residues. Trimming removed 5 bases from V and 7 bases from J, with 11 bases in between. The germline gives CDR1 SGHTA, CDR2 FQGNSA. CDR3 nucleotides: TGTGCCAGCAGCCCAGAGACAGTTGAAGCTTTCTTT. Translating it yields CASSPETVEAFF.

Turning to this clone: Distinct nucleotide sequences in the sample also encode this CDR3. The chain recombines TRBV5-4 with TRBJ2-1; 10 positions agree with TRBD2. The V and J ends lost 4 bases and 7 bases, in that order; junction bases with no gene match: 8. Per germline, CDR1 SGHNT and CDR2 YYREEE (reference sequence). The CDR3 extends over 15 amino acids. CDR3 residues: CASSAGLAGANEQFF. CDR3 sequence (DNA): TGTGCCAGCAGCGCGGGGCTAGCGGGGGCTAATGAGCAGTTCTTC. Full variable domain (rest looked up from reference TRBV5-4 and TRBJ2-1): ETGVTQSPTHLIKTRGQQVTLRCSSQSGHNTVSWYQQALGQGPQFIFQYYREEENGRGNFPPRFSGLQFPNYSSELNVNALELDDSALYLCASSAGLAGANEQFFGPGTRLTVL.

In its sample, this clone was seen once. This chain links TRBV6-6 with TRBJ2-1; 7 bases match TRBD1. Germline V gene sequence: CDR1 MNHNY, CDR2 SVGAGI (reference sequence). V shed 4 bases and J 5 bases; nucleotides not matched to a gene: 11. The CDR3 length is 16 residues. In nucleotides, the CDR3 is TGTGCCAGCAGTTCGCCCACCGGGACAGCCAACAATGAGCAGTTCTTC. It specifies CASSSPTGTANNEQFF.

This rearrangement joins TRBV19 to TRBJ1-2; D ambiguous. There are 15 residues in the CDR3. Germline assignment: CDR1 LNHDA and CDR2 SQIVND (reference sequence). V shed 7 bases and J shed 5 bases, with 20 bases lying between them. CDR3 nucleotides: TGTGCCAGTAATCGACAAAGGGAGGGCCTTTATGGCTACACCTTC. Amino acids: CASNRQREGLYGYTF.

Notes on this clone: At one boundary the junction diverges from the germline segment, which might be a read error. The chain uses TRBV5-6 and TRBJ1-3; 9 bases align to TRBD1. The germline V gene encodes CDR1 SGHDT and CDR2 YYEEEE. The CDR3 contains 11 residues. CDR3 nucleotides: TGTGCCAGCAGCTTGGCCGGGGACAGGGCGTTT. This gives the protein CASSLAGDRAF.

This chain links TRBV6-5 with TRBJ1-2, with D tentatively TRBD1 (5 bases). Germline V gene data show CDR1 as MNHEY and CDR2 as SVGAGI. Trimming stripped 0 bases from V and 7 bases from J, with 12 bases between. This CDR3 region has 14 residues. CDR3 protein: CASSYSSREGGYTF. The CDR3 bases are TGTGCCAGCAGTTACTCGAGCAGGGAAGGTGGCTACACCTTC.

This clone was picked up a small number of times. V usage is TRBV30 and J usage is TRBJ2-1; 10 nucleotides line up with TRBD2. Trimming at V came to 4 bases and at J to 5 bases, leaving 8 bases not matched to a gene. The CDR3 runs to 15 residues. The V gene's germline CDR1 is GTSNPN and CDR2 SVGIG (reference sequence). CDR3: CAWTHGLAANNEQFF. The DNA for the CDR3 is TGTGCCTGGACCCACGGACTAGCGGCGAACAATGAGCAGTTCTTC. The full variable domain, in which reference TRBV30 and TRBJ2-1 provide the parts outside the CDR3, is SQTIHQWPATLVQPVGSPLSLECTVEGTSNPNLYWYRQAAGRGLQLLFYSVGIGQISSEVPQNLSASRPQDRQFILSSKKLLLSDSGFYLCAWTHGLAANNEQFFGPGTRLTVL.

This chain connects TRBV30 to TRBJ2-7, with a weak D call TRBD1 (5 bases). Trimming removed 5 bases at V and 4 bases at J, with 9 bases between. The CDR3 runs to 11 residues. Per the germline V gene, CDR1 is GTSNPN and CDR2 is SVGIG (reference sequence). CDR3: CAWQSGYEQYF. For the CDR3, the DNA is TGTGCCTGGCAATCAGGGTACGAGCAGTACTTC.

This clone was seen only once. This chain uses TRBV6-5 with TRBJ2-5; 10 nucleotides align to TRBD1. With the DNA end fitting TRBJ2-7 better, the J assignment may be wrong. Germline CDR1 reads MNHEY; CDR2 reads SVGAGI. This CDR3 has 14 amino acids. The CDR3 nucleotides are TGTGCCAGCAGAACGGGGGACAGGGGCTACGAGCAGTACTTC. Translated, it gives CASRTGDRGYEQYF.

The chain recombines TRBV25-1 with TRBJ2-7; 7 bases agree with TRBD2. J lost 5 bases, V lost 2 bases, and 12 bases had no gene match. The CDR3 has 16 residues. CDR1 and CDR2 (germline): MGHDK, SYGVNS. The CDR3 here is CASSEPQRRGGDEQYF. The CDR3 DNA reads TGTGCCAGCAGTGAACCCCAGCGGCGGGGAGGGGACGAGCAGTACTTC.

This clone was detected a few times. V gene TRBV7-7 combines with J gene TRBJ2-2; 8 bases fit TRBD2. The CDR3 consists of 15 residues. From germline, CDR1 is SSHAT and CDR2 FNYEAQ (reference sequence). V dropped 5 bases and J dropped 5; count of bases not matched to a gene: 7. The CDR3 coding sequence is TGTGCCAGCAGCCAGAGTAGCGGGGCAACCGGGGAGCTGTTTTTT. It is translated as CASSQSSGATGELFF.

The chain carries TRBV9 and TRBJ2-7, with 9 bases identical to TRBD2. Germline V gene sequence: CDR1 SGDLS, CDR2 YYNGEE. With 1 base clipped from V and 6 bases from J, the junction kept 11 bases outside the gene matches. The CDR3 covers 16 residues. The CDR3: CASSVTTGLAGGEQYF. The CDR3 region has the DNA TGTGCCAGCAGCGTAACTACGGGACTAGCCGGGGGCGAGCAGTACTTC.

This clone appeared once. V is TRBV7-9 and J is TRBJ1-4, with D maybe TRBD1 (5 bases). The CDR3 length is 16 residues. The V and J ends lost 4 bases and 4 bases respectively, with 16 bases between them. CDR1 is SEHNR and CDR2 is FQNEAQ in the germline V gene (reference sequence). The CDR3 spells CASSSAGGGNNEKLFF. The CDR3 DNA follows: TGTGCCAGCAGCTCCGCCGGGGGTGGAAATAATGAAAAACTGTTTTTT.

V usage is TRBV7-6 and J usage is TRBJ2-7, with 13 bases that match TRBD2. The CDR3 has 17 residues. The V gene's germline CDR1 is SGHVS and CDR2 FNYEAQ. V gave up 1 base and J gave up 2 bases; unmatched junction bases: 5. The CDR3 spells CASSLVSTSGGAYEQYF. DNA for the CDR3: TGTGCCAGCAGCTTAGTTTCAACTAGCGGGGGGGCCTACGAGCAGTACTTC.

This sequence joins TRBV30 and TRBJ2-7; possible D gene TRBD2, 7 bases. Between the trimmed V and J ends, which lost 3 bases and 2 bases, there was a span of 23 bases. CDR3 length: 17 residues. Germline V CDR1 and CDR2: GTSNPN, SVGIG (reference sequence). Written as DNA, the CDR3 is TGTGCCTGGAGCCGGGACATGGGGGTCGCGGGGGCCTACGAGCAGTACTTC. Translating it yields CAWSRDMGVAGAYEQYF.

V usage is TRBV5-6 and J usage is TRBJ1-3, with 9 bases lining up with TRBD1. With 3 bases clipped from V and 8 bases from J, the junction kept 9 bases outside the gene matches. In germline, CDR1 is SGHDT, CDR2 YYEEEE. The CDR3 is 15 amino acids. The DNA of the CDR3 is TGTGCCAGCAGCTCCGGGCTGACAGGGGGACACACCATATATTTT. This translates into CASSSGLTGGHTIYF.

This clone showed up just a few times. This chain joins TRBV5-6 and TRBJ2-5, with 12 bases lining up with TRBD2. V was clipped by 4 bases and J by 5 bases; unmatched bases: 6. The CDR3 spans 15 residues. Germline V CDR1 and CDR2: SGHDT, YYEEEE. Here the CDR3 DNA reads TGTGCCAGCAGCCCTCCGGGACTAGCGGGCGAGACCCAGTACTTC. Encoded protein: CASSPPGLAGETQYF.